A single sample gave rise to the 15 T cell receptor beta chains below, sequenced in a study of T cells after yellow fever vaccination. TCRdb itself ran the 5' RACE reads through MiXCR, one entry per CDR3 protein. Here the sample spans 350,000 to 450,000 distinct CDR3 sequences, roughly 20% being singletons. The sequencing used PBMCs, collected before the yellow fever booster vaccination. The source is a man between 18 and 29 years old who received the YFV17D yellow fever vaccine.

CDR3: CATTSGILETQYF. CDR3 coding DNA: TGTGCCACTACATCCGGGATCCTGGAGACCCAGTACTTC. The genes are TRBV6-5 and TRBJ2-5, with D possibly being TRBD2 (5 bases). V shed 10 bases and J shed 5 bases, with 17 bases lying between them. This CDR3 region has 13 residues. Germline CDR1 and CDR2: MNHEY and SVGAGI.

This clonotype has just a few counts. V is TRBV25-1 and J is TRBJ1-6, with D unresolved. V was trimmed by 7 bases and J by 9 bases, leaving 16 bases between them. Germline assignment: CDR1 MGHDK and CDR2 SYGVNS. The CDR3 runs to 14 residues. The CDR3 loop is CASTPSFGSSPLHF. The CDR3 nucleotides read TGTGCCAGCACCCCGTCCTTTGGATCTTCACCCCTCCACTTT. Full variable domain (missing parts from reference TRBV25-1 and TRBJ1-6): EADIYQTPRYLVIGTGKKITLECSQTMGHDKMYWYQQDPGMELHLIHYSYGVNSTEKGDLSSESTVSRIRTEHFPLTLESARPSHTSQYLCASTPSFGSSPLHFGNGTRLTVT.

This clonotype turned up a few times. The chain carries TRBV4-3 and TRBJ1-2, with D unclear. The CDR3 is 15 amino acids. Trimming pared 4 bases from V and 2 bases from J, leaving 14 bases between. The germline CDR1 and CDR2 sequences are LGHNA and YSLEER. CDR3 bases: TGCGCCAGCAGCCGAGAATTCGGTATGAACTATGGCTACACCTTC. Protein product: CASSREFGMNYGYTF.

CDR3 nucleotide sequence: TGTGCCAGCAGCTTAGTTGGCAGGGTAAACACTGAAGCTTTCTTT. Protein sequence: CASSLVGRVNTEAFF. The chain uses TRBV7-9 and TRBJ1-1; D is perhaps TRBD1 (5 bases). V lost 1 base to trimming and J lost 2 bases, with 11 bases between them. The germline CDR1 and CDR2 sequences are SEHNR and FQNEAQ (reference sequence). The CDR3 sequence is 15 residues long.

This clonotype was counted a few times. The chain couples TRBV18 to TRBJ1-5; 10 positions match TRBD1. The CDR3 totals 15 residues. Germline CDR1 and CDR2: KGHSH and LQKENI. With 3 bases clipped from V and 4 bases from J, the junction kept 3 bases outside the gene matches. CDR3: CASSPDRGKNQPQHF. CDR3 DNA: TGTGCCAGCTCACCGGACAGGGGGAAGAATCAGCCCCAGCATTTT.

The sample holds a few counts of this clonotype. The V gene is TRBV6-5, the J gene TRBJ2-7, with D perhaps TRBD1 (6 bases). The CDR3 totals 12 residues. The V gene lost 4 bases and the J gene lost 4 bases, with 8 bases spanning the gap. The germline V gene has CDR1 MNHEY and CDR2 SVGAGI. Here the CDR3 reads CASSSTGYEQYF. The CDR3 nucleotides read TGTGCCAGCAGTTCGACAGGATACGAGCAGTACTTC.

This chain uses TRBV27 with TRBJ1-5; TRBD1 is a possible D gene (6 bases). The CDR3 spans 17 residues. Germline loops: CDR1 MNHEY, CDR2 SMNVEV (reference sequence). Trimming removed 5 bases from V and 7 bases from J, with 24 bases in between. The CDR3 reads CASSPPGGGNGYQPQHF. Written as DNA, the CDR3 is TGTGCCAGCAGTCCACCAGGTGGGGGCAACGGTTACCAGCCCCAGCATTTT.

The chain has TRBV4-3 and TRBJ1-2, with D possibly TRBD1 on 5 matching bases. Per germline, CDR1 LGHNA and CDR2 YSLEER. CDR3 length: 15 residues. Trimming left V 4 bases short and J 8 bases short, with 20 bases between. CDR3 residues: CASSLSAGTRDGYTF. CDR3 nucleotide sequence: TGCGCCAGCAGCCTGTCCGCAGGGACCCGGGACGGCTACACCTTC.

The J gene is TRBJ2-7, the V gene TRBV28; 7 nucleotides agree with TRBD1. V lost 6 bases, J lost 7 bases, and 6 bases stayed unmatched. CDR3 length equals 12 residues. The germline V gene has CDR1 MDHEN and CDR2 SYDVKM. This CDR3 is CASRTAGGEQYV. The CDR3 bases are TGTGCCAGCAGAACCGCAGGGGGAGAGCAGTACGTC.

This chain links TRBV14 with TRBJ2-1, with D hard to call. Trimming left V 4 bases short and J 2 bases short, with 15 bases between. This CDR3 spans 16 amino acids. Per germline, CDR1 SGHDN and CDR2 FVKESK. CDR3 nucleotide sequence: TGTGCCAGCAGCCGTCTCAGTCGGATCCCCTACAATGAGCAGTTCTTC. This translates into CASSRLSRIPYNEQFF.

The V and J genes are TRBV5-1 and TRBJ2-1; 10 bases are a match to TRBD2. With 4 bases clipped from V and 5 bases from J, the junction kept 6 bases outside the gene matches. This CDR3 has 15 residues. Germline V CDR1 and CDR2: SGHRS, YFSETQ. Here the CDR3 reads CASSGRTSGDNEQFF. Written as DNA, the CDR3 is TGCGCCAGCAGCGGCCGGACTAGCGGAGACAATGAGCAGTTCTTC.

This rearrangement joins TRBV7-2 to TRBJ1-6; D might be TRBD1 (5 bases). Germline lookup yields CDR1 SGHTA and CDR2 FQGNSA. CDR3 length: 17 residues. Trimming took 1 base from V and 9 from J, leaving 19 bases between them. CDR3 in DNA: TGTGCCAGCAGCTTAGAGGGCCCCCAGGGACTGAGTTCACCCCTCCACTTT. Protein sequence: CASSLEGPQGLSSPLHF.

The chain joins TRBV4-1 to TRBJ2-5; 12 bases agree with TRBD2. The CDR3 has 17 residues. V trimming: 3 bases; J trimming: 1 base; junction bases outside the gene matches: 6. Germline loops: CDR1 MGHRA, CDR2 YSYEKL. The chain's CDR3 is CASSHELAGGLQETQYF. CDR3 DNA sequence: TGCGCCAGCAGCCACGAACTAGCGGGGGGACTCCAAGAGACCCAGTACTTC.

This chain links TRBV20-1 with TRBJ2-3; TRBD1 agrees at 7 bases. The germline V gene encodes CDR1 DFQATT and CDR2 SNEGSKA (reference sequence). The CDR3 spans 14 residues. With 6 bases clipped from V and 1 base from J, the junction kept 7 bases outside the gene matches. This chain's CDR3 is CSAERGLGTDTQYF. Written as DNA, the CDR3 is TGCAGTGCAGAAAGGGGGCTTGGCACAGATACGCAGTATTTT.

This clonotype has a handful of counts. J is TRBJ2-4 and V is TRBV20-1; no firm D call. From germline, CDR1 is DFQATT and CDR2 SNEGSKA (reference sequence). V was pared by 6 bases and J by 5 bases, with 5 bases between. CDR3 size: 10 residues. CDR3 loop: CSASENIQYF. In DNA, the CDR3 is TGCAGTGCAAGTGAAAACATTCAGTACTTC.